A single sample gave rise to the 28 T cell receptor beta chains below, sequenced in a study of control samples from healthy donors and cancer patients (dated by TCRdb to 2018 to 2020). The method behind the library was the immunoSEQ multiplex PCR assay. This is the immuneACCESS table as TCRdb keeps it, with only in-frame sequences that have V and J called. A part of the clones is gone; compared with another copy, unresolved V genes explain less than half, and the rest is unexplained. The sample table contains tens of thousands of clones; only one count was recorded for 65% to 90% of them. The ten largest clones take up under 35% of the sample. The sequencing input was PBMCs. The receptors originated from a man aged 60 to 75 with head and neck cancer.

This chain connects TRBV9 to TRBJ2-2; a weak D match, TRBD2 (6 bases). Germline CDR1 is SGDLS and CDR2 is YYNGEE. The CDR3 contains 16 residues. V was cut by 4 bases and J by 5 bases, with 18 bases left in between. DNA of the CDR3: TGTGCCAGCAGCCTAAGCGGAGGGGAAGTAACCGGGGAGCTGTTTTTT. Residues: CASSLSGGEVTGELFF.

This CDR3 is CASSEQGDRVYSPLHF. The CDR3 DNA is TGTGCCAGCAGTGAACAGGGGGACAGGGTTTATTCACCCCTCCACTTT. The chain uses TRBV2 and TRBJ1-6; 9 bases fit TRBD1. The trim removed 2 bases at V and 8 bases at J, leaving 7 bases unmatched. Per the germline V gene, CDR1 is SNHLY and CDR2 is FYNNEI. The CDR3 is made up of 16 amino acids. The full variable domain, with the rest looked up from reference TRBV2 and TRBJ1-6, is EPEVTQTPSHQVTQMGQEVILRCVPISNHLYFYWYRQILGQKVEFLVSFYNNEISEKSEIFDDQFSVERPDGSNFTLKIRSTKLEDSAMYFCASSEQGDRVYSPLHFGNGTRLTVT.

V is TRBV5-1 and J is TRBJ2-1; 16 positions agree with TRBD2. V shed 3 bases and J 8 bases; nucleotides not matched to a gene: 2. The CDR3 contains 15 residues. Germline V CDR1 and CDR2: SGHRS, YFSETQ. CDR3 loop: CASSSGTSGRDEQFF. DNA for the CDR3: TGCGCCAGCAGCTCGGGGACTAGCGGGAGGGATGAGCAGTTCTTC.

The chain is built from TRBV5-1 and TRBJ2-1, with a tentative D call TRBD2 (6 bases). CDR3 length: 11 amino acids. Trimming took 8 bases from V and 7 from J, leaving 10 bases between them. Germline V gene sequence: CDR1 SGHRS, CDR2 YFSETQ. Here the CDR3 reads CARLGLNEQFF. In DNA, the CDR3 is TGCGCCAGACTGGGACTTAATGAGCAGTTCTTC.

The chain joins TRBV7-9 to TRBJ1-1, with TRBD1 matching 10 bases. This CDR3 region has 13 residues. In germline, CDR1 is SEHNR, CDR2 FQNEAQ (reference sequence). V shed 3 bases, J shed 5 bases, and the junction held 0 bases outside the gene matches. As DNA, the CDR3 is TGTGCCAGCAGCTTGGGACAGGGGACTGAAGCTTTCTTT. Residues: CASSLGQGTEAFF.

The chain recombines TRBV7-6 with TRBJ1-4; D is unclear. The CDR3 is 15 residues long. Per germline, CDR1 SGHVS and CDR2 FNYEAQ. The V gene lost 0 bases and the J gene lost 4 bases, with 9 bases spanning the gap. The CDR3 coding sequence is TGTGCCAGCAGCTTAGCAGCGGGCAGTAATGAAAAACTGTTTTTT. This gives the protein CASSLAAGSNEKLFF.

V and J are TRBV2 and TRBJ2-2; D unclear. The CDR3 runs 13 residues. V was pared by 4 bases and J by 0 bases, with 3 bases between. Germline CDR1 SNHLY, CDR2 FYNNEI. CDR3 protein: CASSVSNTGELFF. DNA for the CDR3: TGTGCCAGCAGTGTTTCGAACACCGGGGAGCTGTTTTTT.

Comments on this clone: Other DNA sequences from this sample encode an identical CDR3 as well. The V gene is TRBV5-1, the J gene TRBJ2-5; D possibly corresponds to TRBD2 (6 bases). Germline V lookup: CDR1 SGHRS, CDR2 YFSETQ. This CDR3 contains 13 residues. Trimming removed 0 bases at V and 4 bases at J, with 7 bases between. Written as DNA, the CDR3 is TGCGCCAGCAGCTTGGTGGAGGGAGAGACCCAGTACTTC. Translating gives CASSLVEGETQYF.

This rearrangement joins TRBV7-8 to TRBJ1-2; 7 positions agree with TRBD1. This CDR3 region has 14 residues. V lost 3 bases, J lost 7 bases, and 8 bases stayed unmatched. Germline assignment: CDR1 SGHVS and CDR2 FQNEAQ. Written as DNA, the CDR3 is TGTGCCAGCAGCTTCCGGGACAGAGATTTTGGCTACACCTTC. Its protein product is CASSFRDRDFGYTF.

The chain carries TRBV6-5 and TRBJ2-1, with TRBD2 identical over 11 bases. The CDR3 sequence is 15 residues long. CDR1 and CDR2 (germline): MNHEY, SVGAGI. The junction had 2 bases not matched to a gene; V was cut back by 5 bases and J by 2 bases. CDR3: CASSKLAGAYNEQFF. In nucleotides, the CDR3 is TGTGCCAGCAGTAAACTAGCGGGAGCCTACAATGAGCAGTTCTTC.

The chain recombines TRBV29-1 with TRBJ2-7, with TRBD1 matching over 7 bases. Germline V lookup: CDR1 SQVTM, CDR2 ANQGSEA. The CDR3 loop spans 14 amino acids. J lost 2 bases, V lost 4 bases, and 8 bases had no gene match. CDR3 sequence (DNA): TGCAGCGTTGGGTCCCAGCAGGGGGCCTACGAGCAGTACTTC. Its protein product is CSVGSQQGAYEQYF.

This chain connects TRBV25-1 to TRBJ2-3; TRBD2 might be the D (6 bases). V was pared by 7 bases and J by 2 bases, with 13 bases between. The CDR3 totals 14 residues. Germline V gene lookup returns CDR1 MGHDK and CDR2 SYGVNS. CDR3 amino acids: CASNEAGSTDTQYF. The CDR3 nucleotides read TGTGCCAGCAACGAGGCGGGATCCACAGATACGCAGTATTTT.

This sequence joins TRBV27 and TRBJ2-1, with a possible D match to TRBD2 (6 bases). V lost 5 bases, J lost 3 bases, and 17 bases lay in between. This CDR3 has 16 residues. The V gene's germline CDR1 is MNHEY and CDR2 SMNVEV (reference sequence). CDR3 protein: CASSLRSREVYNEQFF. The DNA of the CDR3 is TGTGCCAGCAGTCTAAGATCCAGGGAGGTCTACAATGAGCAGTTCTTC.

This clone was found a few times. The chain couples TRBV6-1 to TRBJ2-1; the D gene is possibly TRBD2 (5 bases). The CDR3 is 18 amino acids. From germline, CDR1 is MNHNS and CDR2 SASEGT. V lost 0 bases, J lost 6 bases, and 21 bases lay in between. CDR3 in DNA: TGTGCCAGCAGTGAAGCGCTTATAGGGAGTGCCCAATCCAATGAGCAGTTCTTC. Translated, it gives CASSEALIGSAQSNEQFF.

This clone was detected only once. This chain joins TRBV18 and TRBJ1-5, with D perhaps TRBD1 (5 bases). The CDR3 consists of 15 residues. Trimming removed 3 bases at V and 2 bases at J, with 11 bases between. Germline V gene data show CDR1 as KGHSH and CDR2 as LQKENI. CDR3: CASSPGGTGNQPQHF. CDR3 nucleotides: TGTGCCAGCTCACCCGGGGGAACAGGCAATCAGCCCCAGCATTTT.

The CDR3: CASRSSGSSTEAFF. CDR3 DNA sequence: TGTGCCAGCAGGTCCTCGGGATCTTCAACTGAAGCTTTCTTT. The J gene is TRBJ1-1, the V gene TRBV3-1 (or the pseudogene TRBV3-2); D is uncertain. Trimming cost V 6 bases and J 5 bases, with 16 bases left between them. The V gene's germline CDR1 is LGHDT and CDR2 YNNKEL (reference sequence). The CDR3 is 14 amino acids.

The chain uses TRBV5-5 and TRBJ2-6; tentatively, D is TRBD1 (5 bases). CDR3 length equals 17 residues. Germline V gene lookup returns CDR1 SGHKS and CDR2 YYEKEE (reference sequence). Trimming took 0 bases from V and 0 from J, leaving 10 bases between them. CDR3 sequence (DNA): TGTGCCAGCAGCTTGGTTCAGGGATTCTCTGGGGCCAACGTCCTGACTTTC. Translation gives CASSLVQGFSGANVLTF.

The chain uses TRBV5-4 and TRBJ2-1; D might be TRBD2 (5 bases). V shed 2 bases and J shed 4 bases, with 10 bases lying between them. Germline CDR1 reads SGHNT; CDR2 reads YYREEE (reference sequence). The CDR3 runs 14 residues. As DNA, the CDR3 is TGTGCCAGCAGCTTTAAGACGGGGTACAATGAGCAGTTCTTC. This codes for CASSFKTGYNEQFF.

This clone was detected a few times. The rearrangement uses TRBV5-1 and TRBJ1-3, with D uncertain. Trimming took off 0 bases at V and 0 bases at J, with 13 bases between the two ends. CDR3 size: 17 residues. The germline CDR1 and CDR2 sequences are SGHRS and YFSETQ. The chain's CDR3 is CASSLVGGRSSGNTIYF. Written as DNA, the CDR3 is TGCGCCAGCAGCTTGGTTGGAGGCAGAAGCTCTGGAAACACCATATATTTT.

The chain combines TRBV4-1 with TRBJ1-1; 7 positions agree with TRBD1. The V gene end was trimmed by 4 bases and the J gene end by 1 base; junction bases not matched to a gene: 6. The CDR3 is 15 residues long. Germline V CDR1 and CDR2: MGHRA, YSYEKL. This CDR3 reads CASSRLTGENTEAFF. The CDR3 DNA reads as TGCGCCAGCAGCCGGTTAACAGGGGAGAACACTGAAGCTTTCTTT.

In DNA form, the CDR3 reads TGTGCCAGCAGCTTGGACAGGTTCAATGAGCAGTTCTTC. Encoded protein: CASSLDRFNEQFF. V is TRBV7-8 and J is TRBJ2-1, with 7 bases fitting TRBD1. V trimming: 3 bases; J trimming: 6 bases; junction bases outside the gene matches: 2. CDR1 is SGHVS, CDR2 FQNEAQ, per germline. The CDR3 consists of 13 residues.

This rearrangement joins TRBV19 to TRBJ2-7; no definite D call. Trimming removed 2 bases from V and 6 bases from J, with 5 bases in between. Germline V CDR1 and CDR2: LNHDA, SQIVND (reference sequence). The length of the CDR3 is 11 residues. The CDR3 DNA reads as TGTGCCAGTAGTATAACGGGCGAGCAGTACTTC. It is translated as CASSITGEQYF.

The gene calls are TRBV28 and TRBJ1-2; 7 nucleotides match TRBD1. The CDR3 extends over 15 amino acids. Germline trimming cut 3 bases from V and 6 bases from J; bases unmatched to any gene: 10. Germline V gives CDR1 MDHEN, CDR2 SYDVKM. This chain's CDR3 is CASSLTSGGQDGYTF. CDR3 in DNA: TGTGCCAGCAGTTTGACTTCAGGGGGTCAGGATGGCTACACCTTC.

In DNA form, the CDR3 reads TGCGCCAGCAGCTTGGGGGGAGGGCCCACAGATACGCAGTATTTT. Its translation is CASSLGGGPTDTQYF. The V and J genes are TRBV5-1 and TRBJ2-3; 7 bases align to TRBD2. This CDR3 contains 15 residues. V trimming: 0 bases; J trimming: 2 bases; junction bases outside the gene matches: 3. CDR1 is SGHRS, CDR2 YFSETQ, per germline.

The chain is built from TRBV6-6 and TRBJ1-2; D is undetermined. The germline V gene has CDR1 MNHNY and CDR2 SVGAGI (reference sequence). Deletions cut 1 base from V and 8 bases from J, with 11 bases between. This CDR3 is built from 13 residues. The CDR3 reads CASSYYSGGGYTF. The CDR3, as DNA: TGTGCCAGCAGTTACTACAGCGGAGGAGGCTACACCTTC.

The count of this clone is one. The chain employs TRBV7-9 and TRBJ2-2; D may be TRBD2 (5 bases). Trimming shortened V by 5 bases and J by 5 bases, and 12 bases separated the two germline ends. Germline assignment: CDR1 SEHNR and CDR2 FQNEAQ (reference sequence). CDR3 length equals 14 residues. The CDR3 loop is CASSPRARTGELFF. DNA for the CDR3: TGTGCCAGCAGCCCGAGGGCAAGGACCGGGGAGCTGTTTTTT.

The chain uses TRBV7-9 and TRBJ1-6, with D unclear. This CDR3 contains 14 residues. Germline V gene sequence: CDR1 SEHNR, CDR2 FQNEAQ (reference sequence). V lost 1 base and J lost 8, with 9 bases in between. The CDR3 loop reads CASSLELQDSPLHF. CDR3 sequence (DNA): TGTGCCAGCAGCTTAGAGCTTCAAGATTCACCCCTCCACTTT.

The V and J genes are TRBV3-1 (or the pseudogene TRBV3-2) and TRBJ2-7, with D tentatively TRBD1 (6 bases). Per germline, CDR1 LGHDT and CDR2 YNNKEL (reference sequence). The CDR3 sequence is 13 residues long. The V end lost 4 bases, the J end lost 5 bases, and 12 bases lay between the germline ends. The CDR3 loop reads CASSRRTVDEQYF. The CDR3 DNA reads TGTGCCAGCAGCCGGCGGACAGTGGACGAGCAGTACTTC.